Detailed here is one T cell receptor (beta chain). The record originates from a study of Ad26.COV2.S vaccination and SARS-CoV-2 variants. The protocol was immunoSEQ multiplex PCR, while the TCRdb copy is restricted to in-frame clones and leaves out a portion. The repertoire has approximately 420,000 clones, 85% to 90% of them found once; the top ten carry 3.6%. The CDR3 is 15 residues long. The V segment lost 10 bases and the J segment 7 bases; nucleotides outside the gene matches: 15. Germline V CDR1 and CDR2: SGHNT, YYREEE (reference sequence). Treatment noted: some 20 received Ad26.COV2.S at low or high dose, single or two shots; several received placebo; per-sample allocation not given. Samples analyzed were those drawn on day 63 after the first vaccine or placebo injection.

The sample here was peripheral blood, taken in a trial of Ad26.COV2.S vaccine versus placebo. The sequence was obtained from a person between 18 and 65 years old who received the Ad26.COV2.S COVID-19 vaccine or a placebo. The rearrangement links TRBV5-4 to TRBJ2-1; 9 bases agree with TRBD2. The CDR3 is CAAALFRTSENEQFF. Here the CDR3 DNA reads TGTGCCGCAGCGTTATTTCGGACTAGCGAAAATGAGCAGTTCTTC. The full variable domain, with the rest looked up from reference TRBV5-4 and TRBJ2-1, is ETGVTQSPTHLIKTRGQQVTLRCSSQSGHNTVSWYQQALGQGPQFIFQYYREEENGRGNFPPRFSGLQFPNYSSELNVNALELDDSALYLCAAALFRTSENEQFFGPGTRLTVL.